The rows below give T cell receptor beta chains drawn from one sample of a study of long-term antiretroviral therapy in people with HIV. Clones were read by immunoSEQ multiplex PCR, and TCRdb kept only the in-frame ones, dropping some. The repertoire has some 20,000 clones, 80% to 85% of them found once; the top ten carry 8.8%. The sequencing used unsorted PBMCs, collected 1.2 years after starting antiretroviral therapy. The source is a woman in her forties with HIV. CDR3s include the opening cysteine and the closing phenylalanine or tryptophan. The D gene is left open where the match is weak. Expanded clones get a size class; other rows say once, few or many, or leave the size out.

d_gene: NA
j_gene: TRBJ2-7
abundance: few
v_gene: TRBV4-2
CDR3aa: CASSLSLGDGRSYEQYF
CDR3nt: TGTGCCAGCAGCCTATCGCTCGGCGACGGACGCTCCTACGAGCAGTACTTC

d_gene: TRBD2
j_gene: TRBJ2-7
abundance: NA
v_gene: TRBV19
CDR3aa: CASSSSGELSYEQYF
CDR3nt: TGTGCCAGTAGTAGTAGCGGGGAGCTCTCCTACGAGCAGTACTTC

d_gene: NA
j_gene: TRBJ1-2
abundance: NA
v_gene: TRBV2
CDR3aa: CASSDWWAPTNYGYTF
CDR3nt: TGTGCCAGCAGTGATTGGTGGGCCCCCACTAACTATGGCTACACCTTC

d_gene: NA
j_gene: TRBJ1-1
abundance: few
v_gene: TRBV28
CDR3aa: CASRGTLNTEAFF
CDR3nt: TGTGCCAGTAGGGGAACCCTGAACACTGAAGCTTTCTTT

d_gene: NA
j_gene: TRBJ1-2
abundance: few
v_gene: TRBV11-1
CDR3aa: CASSSEYYYGYTF
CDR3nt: TGTGCCAGCAGCTCGGAGTACTATTATGGCTACACCTTC

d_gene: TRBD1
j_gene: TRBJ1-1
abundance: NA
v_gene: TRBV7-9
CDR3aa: CASSLGGAGTGGLSTEAFF
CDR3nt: TGTGCCAGCAGCTTAGGTGGGGCAGGGACAGGGGGATTGAGCACTGAAGCTTTCTTT

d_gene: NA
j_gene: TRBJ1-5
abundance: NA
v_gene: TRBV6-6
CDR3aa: CASSYGDGSNQPQHF
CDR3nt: TGTGCCAGCAGTTACGGTGACGGGAGCAATCAGCCCCAGCATTTT

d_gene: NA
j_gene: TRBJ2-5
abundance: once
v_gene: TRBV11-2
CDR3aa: CASSPRPGPGGRHF
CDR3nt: TGTGCCAGCAGCCCAAGGCCGGGCCCCGGAGGTCGTCACTTC

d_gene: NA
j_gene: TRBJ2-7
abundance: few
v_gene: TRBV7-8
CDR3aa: CASRRDRPHEQYF
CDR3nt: TGTGCCAGCAGGCGCGACAGGCCCCACGAGCAGTACTTC

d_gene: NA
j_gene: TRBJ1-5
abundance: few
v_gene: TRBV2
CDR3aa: CASSLDGSNQPQHF
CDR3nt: TGTGCCAGCAGTCTGGACGGAAGCAATCAGCCCCAGCATTTT

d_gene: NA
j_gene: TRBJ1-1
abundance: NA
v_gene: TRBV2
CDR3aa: CASSEGLLNTEAFF
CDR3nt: TGTGCCAGCAGTGAAGGGTTACTGAACACTGAAGCTTTCTTT

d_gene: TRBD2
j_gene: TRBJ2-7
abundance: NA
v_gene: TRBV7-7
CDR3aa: CASSLGEGSGEQYF
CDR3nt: TGTGCTAGCAGCTTAGGGGAGGGTTCGGGCGAGCAGTACTTC

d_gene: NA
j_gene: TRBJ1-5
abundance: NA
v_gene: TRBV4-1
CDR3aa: CASSQLEGSQPQHF
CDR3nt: TGCGCCAGCAGCCAATTGGAAGGATCACAGCCCCAGCATTTT

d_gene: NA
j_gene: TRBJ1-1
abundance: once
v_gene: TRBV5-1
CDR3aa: CASKGVTMNTEAFF
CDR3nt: TGCGCCAGCAAGGGGGTCACTATGAACACTGAAGCTTTCTTT

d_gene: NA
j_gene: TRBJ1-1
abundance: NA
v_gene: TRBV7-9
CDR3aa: CASSRTAFEAFF
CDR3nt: TGTGCCAGCAGCCGGACAGCCTTTGAAGCTTTCTTT

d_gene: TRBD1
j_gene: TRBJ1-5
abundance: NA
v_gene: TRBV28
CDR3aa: CASSTGQGRQPQHF
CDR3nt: TGTGCCAGCAGTACCGGACAGGGTCGACAGCCCCAGCATTTT

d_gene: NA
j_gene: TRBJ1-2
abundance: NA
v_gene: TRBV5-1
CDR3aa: CASSFDSLDTYGYTF
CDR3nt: TGCGCCAGCAGCTTCGACAGCTTGGATACCTATGGCTACACCTTC

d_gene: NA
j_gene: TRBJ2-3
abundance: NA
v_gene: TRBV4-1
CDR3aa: CASSQVRGITDTQYF
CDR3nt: TGCGCCAGCAGCCAAGTTAGAGGGATCACAGATACGCAGTATTTT

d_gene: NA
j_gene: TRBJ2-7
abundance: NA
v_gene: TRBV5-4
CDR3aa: CASSLDAHGEQYF
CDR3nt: TGTGCCAGCAGCTTGGACGCCCATGGGGAGCAGTACTTC

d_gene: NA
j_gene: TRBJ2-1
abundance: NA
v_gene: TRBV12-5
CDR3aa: CASGLPTSYNEQFF
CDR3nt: TGTGCTAGTGGTCTTCCTACCTCCTACAATGAGCAGTTCTTC

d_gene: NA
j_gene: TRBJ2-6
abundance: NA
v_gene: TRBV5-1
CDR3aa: CASSLLGAGANVLTF
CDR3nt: TGCGCCAGCAGCTTGCTTGGGGCTGGGGCCAACGTCCTGACTTTC

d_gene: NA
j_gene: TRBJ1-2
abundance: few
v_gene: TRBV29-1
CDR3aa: CSVDRYYGYTF
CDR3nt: TGCAGCGTCGACCGATACTATGGCTACACCTTC

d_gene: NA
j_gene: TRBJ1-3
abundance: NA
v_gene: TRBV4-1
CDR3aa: CASSQDRGAGNTIYF
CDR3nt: TGCGCCAGCAGCCAAGATCGGGGGGCTGGAAACACCATATATTTT

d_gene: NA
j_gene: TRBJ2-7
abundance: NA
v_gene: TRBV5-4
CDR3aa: CASSTNSYEQYF
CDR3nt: TGTGCCAGCAGCACCAACTCCTACGAGCAGTACTTC

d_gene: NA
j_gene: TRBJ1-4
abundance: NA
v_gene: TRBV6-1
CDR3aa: CASSERGAREKLFF
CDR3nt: TGTGCCAGCAGTGAAAGGGGGGCCAGGGAAAAACTGTTTTTT

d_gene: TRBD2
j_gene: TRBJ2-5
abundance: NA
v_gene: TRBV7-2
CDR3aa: CASSLRGSGRQETQYF
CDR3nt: TGTGCCAGCAGCTTACGGGGTAGCGGGAGGCAAGAGACCCAGTACTTC

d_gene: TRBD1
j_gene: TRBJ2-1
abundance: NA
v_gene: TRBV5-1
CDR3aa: CASSPTGGSSYNEQFF
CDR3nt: TGCGCCAGCAGCCCGACAGGGGGCAGCTCCTACAATGAGCAGTTCTTC

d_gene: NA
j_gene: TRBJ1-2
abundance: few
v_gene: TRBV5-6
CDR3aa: CASSFAGGYGYTF
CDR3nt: TGTGCCAGCAGCTTCGCCGGGGGTTATGGCTACACCTTC

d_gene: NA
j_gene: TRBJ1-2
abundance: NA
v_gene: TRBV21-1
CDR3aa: CASSNSVGLKNYGYTF
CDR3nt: TGTGCCAGCAGCAATAGTGTAGGGTTGAAGAACTATGGCTACACCTTC

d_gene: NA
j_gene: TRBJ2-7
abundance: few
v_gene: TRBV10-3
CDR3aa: CAIGAGAGYGYEQYF
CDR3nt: TGTGCCATCGGAGCTGGCGCGGGATATGGATACGAGCAGTACTTC

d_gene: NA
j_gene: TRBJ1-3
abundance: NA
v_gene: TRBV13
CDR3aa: CASSAQWGALRNTIYF
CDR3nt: TGTGCCAGCAGCGCACAATGGGGGGCTCTGAGAAACACCATATATTTT

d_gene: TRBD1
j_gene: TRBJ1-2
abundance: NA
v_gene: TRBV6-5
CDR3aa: CASRGQAENYGYTF
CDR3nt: TGTGCCAGCAGGGGACAGGCCGAGAACTATGGCTACACCTTC

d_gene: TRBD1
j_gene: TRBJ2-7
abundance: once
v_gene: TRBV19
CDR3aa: CASSIGLTAGTVTYEQYF
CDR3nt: TGTGCCAGTAGTATAGGGCTAACCGCCGGGACAGTGACCTACGAGCAGTACTTC

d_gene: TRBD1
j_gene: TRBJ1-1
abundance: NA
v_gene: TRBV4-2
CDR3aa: CASSQETGANTEAFF
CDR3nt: TGTGCCAGCAGCCAAGAGACAGGGGCGAACACTGAAGCTTTCTTT

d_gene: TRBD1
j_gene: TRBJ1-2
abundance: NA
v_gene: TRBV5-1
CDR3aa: CASSLQTGGMNYGYTF
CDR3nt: TGCGCCAGCAGCTTGCAGACAGGGGGCATGAACTATGGCTACACCTTC

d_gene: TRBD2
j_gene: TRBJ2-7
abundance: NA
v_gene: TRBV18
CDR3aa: CASSSGTRDLHEQYF
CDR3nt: TGTGCCAGCTCGTCTGGGACTAGAGACCTCCACGAGCAGTACTTC

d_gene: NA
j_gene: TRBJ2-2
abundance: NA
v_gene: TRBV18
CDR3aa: CASSRLGTNTGELFF
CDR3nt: TGTGCCAGCTCACGACTAGGGACGAACACCGGGGAGCTGTTTTTT

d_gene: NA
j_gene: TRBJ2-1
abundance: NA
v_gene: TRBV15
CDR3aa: CATSILAVGNEQFF
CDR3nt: TGTGCCACCAGCATTTTAGCGGTGGGAAACGAGCAGTTCTTC

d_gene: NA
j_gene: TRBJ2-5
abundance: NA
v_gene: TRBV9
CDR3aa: CASSSGTARETQYF
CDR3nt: TGTGCCAGCAGTTCGGGAACAGCAAGGGAGACCCAGTACTTC

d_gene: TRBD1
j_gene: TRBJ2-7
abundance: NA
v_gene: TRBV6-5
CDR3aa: CASSQGVPYEQYF
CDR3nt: TGTGCCAGCAGCCAGGGGGTTCCCTACGAGCAGTACTTC

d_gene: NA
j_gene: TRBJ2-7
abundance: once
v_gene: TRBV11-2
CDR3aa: CASRPTAYYEQYF
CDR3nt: TGTGCCAGCAGACCGACAGCCTACTACGAGCAGTACTTC

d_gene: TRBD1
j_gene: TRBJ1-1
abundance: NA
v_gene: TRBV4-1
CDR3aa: CASSQWTGSNTEAFF
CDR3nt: TGCGCCAGCAGCCAATGGACAGGTTCGAACACTGAAGCTTTCTTT

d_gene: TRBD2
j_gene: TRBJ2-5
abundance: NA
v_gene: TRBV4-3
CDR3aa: CASSQRLAAETQYF
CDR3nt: TGCGCCAGCAGCCAAAGACTAGCGGCGGAGACCCAGTACTTC

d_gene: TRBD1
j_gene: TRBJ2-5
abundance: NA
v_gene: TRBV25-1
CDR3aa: CASSELGTDEETQYF
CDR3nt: TGTGCCAGCAGTGAATTGGGGACAGACGAAGAGACCCAGTACTTC

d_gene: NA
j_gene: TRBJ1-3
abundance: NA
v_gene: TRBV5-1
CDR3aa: CASSPYGGLGGNTIYF
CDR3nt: TGCGCCAGCAGCCCCTACGGGGGGCTTGGTGGAAACACCATATATTTT

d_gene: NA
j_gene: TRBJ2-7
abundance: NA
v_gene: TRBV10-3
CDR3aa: CAITAGIGAYEQYF
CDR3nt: TGTGCCATCACCGCAGGGATCGGCGCCTACGAGCAGTACTTC

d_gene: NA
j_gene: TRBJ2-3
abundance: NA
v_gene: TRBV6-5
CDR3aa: CASRSVKATQYF
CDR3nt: TGTGCCAGCAGGAGTGTCAAGGCTACGCAGTATTTT

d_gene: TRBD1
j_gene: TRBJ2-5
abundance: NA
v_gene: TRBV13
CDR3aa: CASSPETGGQETQYF
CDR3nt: TGTGCCAGCAGTCCTGAGACAGGGGGCCAAGAGACCCAGTACTTC

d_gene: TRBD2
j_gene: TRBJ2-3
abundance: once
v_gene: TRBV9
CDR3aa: CASSGGLVATDTQYF
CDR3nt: TGTGCCAGCAGCGGAGGACTAGTAGCCACAGATACGCAGTATTTT

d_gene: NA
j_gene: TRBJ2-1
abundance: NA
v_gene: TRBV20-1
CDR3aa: CSAATGTRVIF
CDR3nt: TGCAGTGCTGCGACCGGGACAAGGGTAATCTTC

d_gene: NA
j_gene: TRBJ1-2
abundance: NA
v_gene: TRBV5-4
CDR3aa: CASSLQGGYLLGYGYTF
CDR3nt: TGTGCCAGCAGCCTACAGGGAGGCTACCTTTTGGGCTATGGCTACACCTTC

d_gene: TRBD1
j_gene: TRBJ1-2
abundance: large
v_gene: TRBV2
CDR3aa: CASSVHPGTGGLWNYGYTF
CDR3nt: TGTGCCAGCAGTGTCCATCCGGGGACAGGGGGCCTATGGAACTATGGCTACACCTTC

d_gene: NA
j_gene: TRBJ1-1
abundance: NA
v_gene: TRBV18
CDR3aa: CASSPTRVFEGGTEAFF
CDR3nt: TGTGCCAGCTCACCTACCCGGGTTTTCGAAGGAGGTACTGAAGCTTTCTTT

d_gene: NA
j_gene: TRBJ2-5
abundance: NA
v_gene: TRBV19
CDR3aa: CASSIEQGRGGAQYF
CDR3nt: TGTGCCAGTAGTATCGAACAGGGCAGGGGGGGGGCCCAGTACTTC

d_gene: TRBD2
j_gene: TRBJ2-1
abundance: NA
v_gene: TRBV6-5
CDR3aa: CASSSGRRGEQFF
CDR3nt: TGTGCCAGCAGTTCCGGGAGGCGGGGTGAGCAGTTCTTC

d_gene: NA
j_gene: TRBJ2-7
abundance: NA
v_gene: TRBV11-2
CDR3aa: CASRTTDYEQYF
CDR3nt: TGTGCCAGCAGGACCACGGACTACGAGCAGTACTTC